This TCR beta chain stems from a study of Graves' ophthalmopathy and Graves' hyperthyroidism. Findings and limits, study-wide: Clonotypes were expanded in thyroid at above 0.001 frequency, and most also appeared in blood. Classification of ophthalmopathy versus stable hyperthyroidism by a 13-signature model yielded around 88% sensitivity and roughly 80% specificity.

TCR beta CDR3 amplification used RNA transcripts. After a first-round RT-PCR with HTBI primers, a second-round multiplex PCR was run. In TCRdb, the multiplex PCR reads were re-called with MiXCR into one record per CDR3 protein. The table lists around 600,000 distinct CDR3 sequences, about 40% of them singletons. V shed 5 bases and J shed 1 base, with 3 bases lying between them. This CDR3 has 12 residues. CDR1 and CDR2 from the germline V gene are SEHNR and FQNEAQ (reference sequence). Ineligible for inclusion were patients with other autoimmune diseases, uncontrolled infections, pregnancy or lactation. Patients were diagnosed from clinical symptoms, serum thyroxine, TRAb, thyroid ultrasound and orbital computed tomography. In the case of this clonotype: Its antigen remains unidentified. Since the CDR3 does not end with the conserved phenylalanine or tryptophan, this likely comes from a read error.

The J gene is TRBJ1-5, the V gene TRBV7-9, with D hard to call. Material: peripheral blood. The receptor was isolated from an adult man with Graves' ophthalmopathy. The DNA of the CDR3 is TGTGCCAGCAGCATAAGCAATCAGCCCCAGCATTCT. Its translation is CASSISNQPQHS.